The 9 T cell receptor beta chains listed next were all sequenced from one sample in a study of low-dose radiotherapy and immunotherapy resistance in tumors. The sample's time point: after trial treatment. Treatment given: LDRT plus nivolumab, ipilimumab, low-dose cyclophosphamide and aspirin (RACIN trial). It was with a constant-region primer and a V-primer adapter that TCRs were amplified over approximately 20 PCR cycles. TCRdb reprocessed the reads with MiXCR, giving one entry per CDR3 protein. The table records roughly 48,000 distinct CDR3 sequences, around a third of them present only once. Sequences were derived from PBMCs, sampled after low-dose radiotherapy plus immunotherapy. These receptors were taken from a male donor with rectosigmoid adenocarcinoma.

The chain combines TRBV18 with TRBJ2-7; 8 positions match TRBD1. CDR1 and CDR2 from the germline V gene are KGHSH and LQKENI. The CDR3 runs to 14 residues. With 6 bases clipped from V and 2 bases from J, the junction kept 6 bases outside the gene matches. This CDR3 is CASSHRDRPYEQYF. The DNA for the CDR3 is TGTGCCAGCTCCCACCGGGACAGGCCCTACGAGCAGTACTTC. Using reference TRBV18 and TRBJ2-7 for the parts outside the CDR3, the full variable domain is NAGVMQNPRHLVRRRGQEARLRCSPMKGHSHVYWYRQLPEEGLKFMVYLQKENIIDESGMPKERFSAEFPKEGPSILRIQQVVRGDSAAYFCASSHRDRPYEQYFGPGTRLTVT.

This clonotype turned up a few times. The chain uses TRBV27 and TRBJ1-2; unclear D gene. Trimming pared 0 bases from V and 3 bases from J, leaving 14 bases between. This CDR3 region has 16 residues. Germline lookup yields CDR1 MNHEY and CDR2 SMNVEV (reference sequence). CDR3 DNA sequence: TGTGCCAGCAGTTTATCGGTTGCTACGATTCACTATGGCTACACCTTC. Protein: CASSLSVATIHYGYTF.

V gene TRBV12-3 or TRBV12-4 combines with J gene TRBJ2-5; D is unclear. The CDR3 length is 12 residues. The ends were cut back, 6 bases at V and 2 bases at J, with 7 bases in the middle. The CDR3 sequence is CASRRIQETQYF. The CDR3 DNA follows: TGTGCCAGCAGAAGGATTCAAGAGACCCAGTACTTC.

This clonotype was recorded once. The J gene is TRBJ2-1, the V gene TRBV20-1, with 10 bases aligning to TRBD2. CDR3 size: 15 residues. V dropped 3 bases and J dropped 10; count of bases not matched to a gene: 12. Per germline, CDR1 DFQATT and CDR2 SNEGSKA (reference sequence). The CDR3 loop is CSASAGTSVSYEQFF. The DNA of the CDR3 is TGCAGTGCTAGCGCGGGGACTAGCGTCTCCTACGAGCAGTTCTTC.

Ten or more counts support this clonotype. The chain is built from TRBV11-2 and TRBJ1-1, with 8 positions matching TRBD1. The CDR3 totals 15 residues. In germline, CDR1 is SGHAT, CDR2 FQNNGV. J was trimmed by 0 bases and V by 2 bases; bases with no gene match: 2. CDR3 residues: CASSLQGALNTEAFF. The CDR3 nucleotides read TGTGCCAGCAGCTTACAGGGGGCTTTGAACACTGAAGCTTTCTTT.

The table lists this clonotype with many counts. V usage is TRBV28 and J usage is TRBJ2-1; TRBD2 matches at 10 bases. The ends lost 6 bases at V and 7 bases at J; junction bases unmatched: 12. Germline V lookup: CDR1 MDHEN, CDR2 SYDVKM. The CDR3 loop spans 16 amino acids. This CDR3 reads CASSYSKREGVNEQFF. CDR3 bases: TGTGCCAGCAGCTATTCGAAGCGGGAGGGCGTGAATGAGCAGTTCTTC. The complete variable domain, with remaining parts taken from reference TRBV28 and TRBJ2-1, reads DVKVTQSSRYLVKRTGEKVFLECVQDMDHENMFWYRQDPGLGLRLIYFSYDVKMKEKGDIPEGYSVSREKKERFSLILESASTNQTSMYLCASSYSKREGVNEQFFGPGTRLTVL.

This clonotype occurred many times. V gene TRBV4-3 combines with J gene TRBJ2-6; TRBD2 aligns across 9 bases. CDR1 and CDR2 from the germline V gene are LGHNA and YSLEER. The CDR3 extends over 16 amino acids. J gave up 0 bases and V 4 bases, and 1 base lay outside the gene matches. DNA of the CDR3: TGCGCCAGCAGCCTGACTAGCGGCTCTGGGGCCAACGTCCTGACTTTC. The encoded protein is CASSLTSGSGANVLTF.

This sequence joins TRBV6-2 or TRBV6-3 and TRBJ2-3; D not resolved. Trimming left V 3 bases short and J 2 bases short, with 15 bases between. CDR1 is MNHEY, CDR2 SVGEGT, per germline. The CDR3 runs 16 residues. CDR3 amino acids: CASSYSFVVLTDTQYF. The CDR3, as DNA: TGTGCCAGCAGTTATAGTTTTGTAGTACTCACAGATACGCAGTATTTT.

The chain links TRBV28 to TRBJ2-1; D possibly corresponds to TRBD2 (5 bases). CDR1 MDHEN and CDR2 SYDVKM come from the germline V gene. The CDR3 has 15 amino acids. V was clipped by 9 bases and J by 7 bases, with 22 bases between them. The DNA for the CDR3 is TGTGCCAGTGGCAGGTTAGGCCATGGCGGGAATGAGCAGTTCTTC. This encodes CASGRLGHGGNEQFF.